Below, 15 T cell receptor beta chains from the same sample are listed, as sequenced in a study of T cell changes during pregnancy in multiple sclerosis. TCRdb keeps only in-frame clones here, not all; method: immunoSEQ multiplex PCR. The sample includes 70,000 to 100,000 clones, 90% to 95% seen only once; the top ten take more than 0.9%. The sequencing here drew on peripheral blood, taken in the first trimester of pregnancy. The receptors stem from a female donor with multiple sclerosis, enrolled in a pregnancy study.

This clone was detected only a few times. The genes are TRBV6-1 and TRBJ1-2; TRBD1 might be the D (6 bases). V shed 3 bases and J shed 7 bases, with 18 bases lying between them. Germline CDR1 MNHNS, CDR2 SASEGT. The CDR3 length is 15 residues. CDR3: CASSEQSGAAAGYTF. The CDR3 DNA reads as TGTGCCAGCAGTGAGCAGTCAGGGGCAGCTGCTGGCTACACCTTC.

CDR3: CASSPLDNEQYF. CDR3 in DNA: TGTGCCAGCTCACCATTAGACAACGAGCAGTACTTC. The rearrangement joins TRBV18 to TRBJ2-7, with D unclear. Germline V gene lookup returns CDR1 KGHSH and CDR2 LQKENI. CDR3 length: 12 amino acids. Trimming stripped 2 bases from V and 5 bases from J, with 7 bases between.

This clone has just one count. The genes are TRBV7-9 and TRBJ1-4, with D possibly TRBD1 on 5 matching bases. The CDR3 covers 14 residues. Germline V gene data show CDR1 as SEHNR and CDR2 as FQNEAQ (reference sequence). V lost 2 bases and J lost 5, with 9 bases in between. The CDR3 region is CASSLWGENEKLFF. CDR3 bases: TGTGCCAGCAGCTTATGGGGGGAGAATGAAAAACTGTTTTTT.

The chain carries TRBV7-2 and TRBJ1-1, with D perhaps TRBD1 (5 bases). Germline loops: CDR1 SGHTA, CDR2 FQGNSA. V lost 6 bases to trimming and J lost 0 bases, with 23 bases between them. This CDR3 spans 18 amino acids. As DNA, the CDR3 is TGTGCCAGCAGTGCTGGGCAGGGAATTAACCCAATGAACACTGAAGCTTTCTTT. As protein: CASSAGQGINPMNTEAFF.

The rearrangement joins TRBV5-4 to TRBJ2-3; no clear D gene. Germline V gene lookup returns CDR1 SGHNT and CDR2 YYREEE (reference sequence). The CDR3 extends over 14 amino acids. Trimming pared 1 base from V and 2 bases from J, leaving 8 bases between. The CDR3 here is CASSLTTLTDTQYF. CDR3 DNA: TGTGCCAGCAGCTTGACTACACTCACAGATACGCAGTATTTT.

This chain links TRBV6-5 with TRBJ2-7; maybe TRBD2 (6 bases). V was pared by 0 bases and J by 2 bases, with 11 bases between. Germline V CDR1 and CDR2: MNHEY, SVGAGI. There are 15 residues in the CDR3. The CDR3 protein is CASSYSRGGPYEQYF. The CDR3 region has the DNA TGTGCCAGCAGTTACTCGCGGGGAGGTCCCTACGAGCAGTACTTC.

V is TRBV12-5 and J is TRBJ1-1; D unresolved. V was clipped by 5 bases and J by 4 bases, with 8 bases between them. This CDR3 spans 12 amino acids. Germline assignment: CDR1 LGHNT and CDR2 FRNRAP. Here the CDR3 DNA reads TGTGCTAGTGGTCTGAGAGGCACTGAAGCTTTCTTT. It specifies CASGLRGTEAFF.

This chain connects TRBV7-3 to TRBJ2-1; D may be TRBD1 (5 bases). V was trimmed by 2 bases and J by 5 bases, leaving 7 bases between them. Per germline, CDR1 SGHTA and CDR2 FQGTGA. This CDR3 region has 13 residues. The CDR3 reads CASSLVRDNEQFF. CDR3 sequence (DNA): TGTGCCAGCAGCTTAGTCAGGGACAATGAGCAGTTCTTC.

The gene calls are TRBV7-8 and TRBJ2-1, with 7 bases that match TRBD2. Germline CDR1 SGHVS, CDR2 FQNEAQ. The CDR3 has 14 residues. V lost 2 bases and J lost 6; bases outside the gene matches: 4. The CDR3 coding sequence is TGTGCCAGCAGCTTATGGGAGGGGAGCAATGAGCAGTTCTTC. It encodes CASSLWEGSNEQFF.

On this clone: A read error may produce the germline difference seen at one junction end. This chain uses TRBV4-2 with TRBJ1-5; D possibly corresponds to TRBD1 (6 bases). The CDR3 runs 14 residues. In germline, CDR1 is LGHNA, CDR2 YNFKEQ. The CDR3 DNA follows: TGTGCCAGCAGCCGGACAGCCACCGATCAGCCCCGGCATTTT. Its translation is CASSRTATDQPRHF.

The genes are TRBV2 and TRBJ2-4; TRBD2 might be the D (5 bases). Trimming pared 6 bases from V and 3 bases from J, leaving 9 bases between. CDR1 is SNHLY and CDR2 is FYNNEI in the germline V gene. The CDR3 is 13 residues long. The CDR3 DNA sequence: TGTGCCAGCAGACGGGAAGGCAAAAACATTCAGTACTTC. It encodes CASRREGKNIQYF. Full variable domain (rest looked up from reference TRBV2 and TRBJ2-4): EPEVTQTPSHQVTQMGQEVILRCVPISNHLYFYWYRQILGQKVEFLVSFYNNEISEKSEIFDDQFSVERPDGSNFTLKIRSTKLEDSAMYFCASRREGKNIQYFGAGTRLSVL.

The rearrangement uses TRBV9 and TRBJ2-7, with D possibly matching TRBD2 (5 bases). V was shortened by 4 bases and J by 0 bases, with 14 bases between the two germline ends. The CDR3 spans 15 residues. Germline CDR1 is SGDLS and CDR2 is YYNGEE. CDR3 region: CASSSEGSSSYEQYF. DNA of the CDR3: TGTGCCAGCAGCTCAGAGGGATCTAGCTCCTACGAGCAGTACTTC.

V gene TRBV19 combines with J gene TRBJ2-1; TRBD2 agrees at 7 bases. The CDR3 is 14 amino acids. Germline lookup yields CDR1 LNHDA and CDR2 SQIVND (reference sequence). The trim removed 3 bases at V and 7 bases at J, leaving 6 bases unmatched. CDR3 loop: CASSIGSSGNEQFF. CDR3 bases: TGTGCCAGTAGTATCGGGTCTAGCGGTAATGAGCAGTTCTTC.

The gene calls are TRBV7-2 and TRBJ1-2; D is perhaps TRBD1 (5 bases). Trimming pared 2 bases from V and 4 bases from J, leaving 11 bases between. The CDR3 totals 14 residues. Germline CDR1 SGHTA, CDR2 FQGNSA. CDR3 bases: TGTGCCAGCAGCTTATCGGCAGGGATCTATGGCTACACCTTC. Translated: CASSLSAGIYGYTF.

The chain combines TRBV27 with TRBJ2-1; 11 bases align to TRBD2. Germline lookup yields CDR1 MNHEY and CDR2 SMNVEV (reference sequence). CDR3 length: 13 residues. V lost 4 bases to trimming and J lost 8 bases; unmatched junction nucleotides: 1. CDR3 protein: CASSWTSGYEQFF. The CDR3 DNA reads as TGTGCCAGCAGTTGGACTAGCGGGTATGAGCAGTTCTTC.